The sequence of this T cell receptor (beta chain) was determined in a study of T cell repertoires in cytomegalovirus infection. Study-wide context: Recently identified HLA-C-restricted and well-studied HLA-B-restricted CMV epitopes were used. In public TCR beta signatures, there were indications of both CMV infection and matching HLA type.

Findings and caveats of the study: Public TCR beta family frequency separated CMV-and-HLA carriers, including in an independent cohort. HLA-C-restricted CMV clonotypes gave the most frequent clonotype in two of eight donors.

This CDR3 is 13 amino acids long. Trimming took 1 base from V and 2 from J, leaving 3 bases between them. In its sample, this clonotype was seen many times. Its antigen remains unidentified. Using its own MiXCR run on the reads, TCRdb lists one record per CDR3 protein. The sample has some 560,000 distinct CDR3 sequences, under 45% seen once; the top ten hold around 48%. Sequenced material: cultured PBMCs, taken from culture after CMV antigen stimulation. This clonotype originated in a human donor in good health (CMV status not recorded). Some clones in this sample may be carry-over from other donors' samples. This chain connects TRBV12-3 or TRBV12-4 to TRBJ1-3; D is undetermined. The CDR3 region is CASSLEPGNTIYF. In nucleotides, the CDR3 is TGTGCCAGCAGTTTAGAGCCTGGAAACACCATATATTTT.